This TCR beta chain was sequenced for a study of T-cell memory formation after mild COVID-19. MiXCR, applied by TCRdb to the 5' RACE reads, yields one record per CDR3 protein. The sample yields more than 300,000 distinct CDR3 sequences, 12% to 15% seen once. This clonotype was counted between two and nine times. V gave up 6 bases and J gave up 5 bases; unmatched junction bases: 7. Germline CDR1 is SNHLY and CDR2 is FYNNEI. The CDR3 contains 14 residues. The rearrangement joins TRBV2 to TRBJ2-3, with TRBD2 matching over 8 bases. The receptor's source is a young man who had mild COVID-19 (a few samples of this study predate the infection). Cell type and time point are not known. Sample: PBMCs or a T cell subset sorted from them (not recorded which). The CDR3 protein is CASRVGGGQDTQYF. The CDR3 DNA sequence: TGTGCCAGCAGAGTCGGGGGGGGACAAGATACGCAGTATTTT.